Listed below are T cell receptor beta chains from one sample, sequenced in a study of cytomegalovirus exposure and HLA in healthy donors. Some clones are missing from TCRdb's copy, which holds only in-frame ones; the method was immunoSEQ multiplex PCR. The table lists 150,000 to 200,000 clones, around 84% of them singletons. The sample consisted of PBMCs. Source of these receptors: a male donor in good health and CMV-seropositive. Both conserved end residues are part of each CDR3. Each record gives: J gene, D gene, clone size, CDR3 length, V gene, CDR3 DNA, CDR3 protein. A D gene is named only where the DNA matches it firmly. Rows give clone size only sometimes, using once, few, many, or a class for an expanded clone.

>TRBJ1-5|-|once|15|TRBV11-3
TGTGCCAGCAGCTTTCCTCAGGGTCGCAATCAGCCCCAGCATTTT
CASSFPQGRNQPQHF
>TRBJ1-1|TRBD1|-|17|TRBV9
TGTGCCAGCAGCCCCAGTGCCGGGACAGGGGGCTTCACTGAAGCTTTCTTT
CASSPSAGTGGFTEAFF
>TRBJ1-2|-|-|15|TRBV9
TGTGCCAGCAGCTTCGAAGGGGGTTCCTACTATGGCTACACCTTC
CASSFEGGSYYGYTF
>TRBJ2-3|-|-|16|TRBV6-4
TGTGCCAGCAGTGAGGTCGCGGCACCCGGCACAGATACGCAGTATTTT
CASSEVAAPGTDTQYF
>TRBJ2-7|TRBD2|-|14|TRBV6-5
TGTGCCAGCCAGACTAGCGGGAGTGTCCTGGAGCAGTACTTC
CASQTSGSVLEQYF
>TRBJ1-4|-|few|12|TRBV6-5
TGTGCCACTACACTAACAGGTGAAAAACTGTTTTTT
CATTLTGEKLFF
>TRBJ1-2|-|few|13|TRBV2
TGTGCCAGCAGATCAGGGTGGAGCGATGGCTACACCTTC
CASRSGWSDGYTF
>TRBJ1-2|TRBD1|-|14|TRBV4-3
TGCGCCAGCAGCCATTCCGGACAGGGGTATGGCTACACCTTC
CASSHSGQGYGYTF
>TRBJ1-2|-|-|12|TRBV30
TGTGCCTGGACAGGGGTTGACTATGGCTACACCTTC
CAWTGVDYGYTF
>TRBJ1-2|TRBD1|-|15|TRBV28
TGTGCCAGCAGACAACAGGGGTCTAGCTCGGATGGCTACACCTTC
CASRQQGSSSDGYTF
>TRBJ1-3|TRBD1|-|14|TRBV7-2
TGTGCCAGCAGCCCAGGGACAGCTGGAAACACCATATATTTT
CASSPGTAGNTIYF